This T cell receptor (beta chain) originates from a study of cytomegalovirus exposure and HLA in healthy donors. Study observations and caveats: Later analysis identified a missense DCLRE1C variant that was linked to TCR beta V- and J-gene trimming. Per a later analysis, HLA-associated TCR beta chains showed more clonal expansion than other, equally common TCR beta chains. Highly shared sequence variants in one cluster were likely a sequencing artifact. Immune exposure data for these donors was limited to CMV serostatus.

The germline V gene has CDR1 MDHEN and CDR2 SYDVKM. There are 13 residues in the CDR3. V shed 3 bases, J shed 7 bases, and the junction held 3 bases outside the gene matches. PCR was performed using 60 Vbeta and 13 Jbeta primers. Measured with immunoSEQ multiplex PCR; TCRdb has only the in-frame clones, and not every one. The sample yields 150,000 to 200,000 clones, around 86% seen once. A word on this clone: As yet, its antigen is unknown.

The specimen was PBMCs. This sequence originates from a woman aged 18-29 years in good health and CMV-seronegative. This chain connects TRBV28 to TRBJ2-7, with 10 bases fitting TRBD1. CDR3 amino acids: CASSLGTGDEQYF. CDR3 nucleotides: TGTGCCAGCAGTTTGGGGACAGGGGATGAGCAGTACTTC.